This TCR beta chain was recorded in a study of T cells after yellow fever vaccination. At the level of the study: Some fractions had low cell numbers, and these were prepared with SMART-Seq v4 Ultra Low Input. Study-wide points: A secondary response was less intense yet reached its peak sooner, at day 5 versus 15. There was a possibility that FACS-sorted repertoires contained abundant clonotypes contaminating from the bulk population.

Germline CDR1 reads SEHNR; CDR2 reads FQNEAQ (reference sequence). The CDR3 is made up of 15 amino acids. Trimming took off 5 bases at V and 1 base at J, with 13 bases between the two ends. TCRdb re-called the 5' RACE reads with MiXCR, one entry per CDR3 protein. The sample has 150,000 to 200,000 distinct CDR3 sequences; 6.2% are singletons. To note about this clonotype: Its specificity is not known.

The chain recombines TRBV7-9 with TRBJ2-3; D is possibly TRBD2 (6 bases). The sequenced sample was CD4+ T cells sorted from PBMCs, obtained on the day of the first yellow fever vaccination. This receptor was taken from a man aged 18-30 years who received the YFV17D yellow fever vaccine. The chain's CDR3 is CASSQMGGRTDTQYF. The DNA of the CDR3 is TGTGCCAGCAGCCAAATGGGGGGACGCACAGATACGCAGTATTTT.